These 30 T cell receptor beta chains share one sample of origin, sequenced in a study of T cell repertoires in cytomegalovirus infection. TCRdb called the reads again in MiXCR, with one record for every CDR3 protein. Of hundreds of thousands of distinct CDR3 sequences in the sample, 30% to 35% were seen once. Their target antigens are unknown. Sequencing used cultured PBMCs, obtained from culture after CMV antigen stimulation. These receptors all stem from a human donor in good health (CMV status not recorded). Some clones in this sample may be carry-over from other donors' samples.

The chain uses TRBV6-1 and TRBJ2-2; possible D gene TRBD1, 5 bases. The CDR3 runs to 13 residues. V gave up 4 bases and J gave up 3 bases, with 6 bases separating them. CDR1 and CDR2 (germline): MNHNS, SASEGT. The DNA of the CDR3 is TGTGCCAGCAGTGGCAGGGACACCGGGGAGCTGTTTTTT. It translates to CASSGRDTGELFF.

The chain recombines TRBV20-1 with TRBJ1-5, with a tentative D call TRBD1 (5 bases). Germline CDR1 is DFQATT and CDR2 is SNEGSKA (reference sequence). V gave up 4 bases and J gave up 0 bases, with 16 bases separating them. The CDR3 has 16 residues. CDR3 nucleotide sequence: TGCAGTGCTAACGACGGGACGGCTTATAGCAATCAGCCCCAGCATTTT. It specifies CSANDGTAYSNQPQHF.

The J gene is TRBJ1-2, the V gene TRBV6-8; 7 bases fit TRBD1. V lost 5 bases and J lost 7; bases outside the gene matches: 13. CDR3 length: 15 amino acids. Germline CDR1 is MNHGY and CDR2 is SAAAGT. CDR3 DNA: TGTGCCAGCAGTCGTTCTGATGACAGGGCTATTGGCTACACCTTC. It specifies CASSRSDDRAIGYTF.

There are a few counts of this clonotype. The chain has TRBV10-3 and TRBJ2-3; the D is unclear. V gave up 2 bases and J gave up 0 bases, with 3 bases separating them. Germline CDR1 reads ENHRY; CDR2 reads SYGVKD. The CDR3 has 13 amino acids. The DNA for the CDR3 is TGTGCCATCAGTGAGCGGAGCACAGATACGCAGTATTTT. This translates into CAISERSTDTQYF.

J is TRBJ2-7 and V is TRBV11-3, with D tentatively TRBD2 (6 bases). The V end lost 2 bases, the J end lost 6 bases, and 11 bases lay between the germline ends. The CDR3 has 13 residues. CDR1 and CDR2 from the germline V gene are SGHNT and YENEEA. In DNA form, the CDR3 reads TGTGCCAGCAGCTTACTAGCGCAAAGCGAGCAGTACTTC. Translated, it gives CASSLLAQSEQYF.

This clonotype has at least ten counts. The chain employs TRBV10-3 and TRBJ1-4; a weak D match, TRBD1 (5 bases). The germline V gene has CDR1 ENHRY and CDR2 SYGVKD. There are 11 residues in the CDR3. Trimming stripped 10 bases from V and 8 bases from J, with 11 bases between. CDR3 bases: TGTGCCACAAGGGACTGGGAAAAACTGTTTTTT. Its translation is CATRDWEKLFF.

In this sample, this clonotype turned up a few times. The chain has TRBV12-3 or TRBV12-4 and TRBJ2-1; D not resolved. The CDR3 extends over 11 amino acids. V was pared by 3 bases and J by 10 bases, with 7 bases between. The CDR3 region is CASSFGQEQFF. CDR3 bases: TGTGCCAGCAGTTTCGGCCAGGAGCAGTTCTTC.

The genes are TRBV12-3 or TRBV12-4 and TRBJ1-1, with TRBD1 as a possible D gene (6 bases). V was clipped by 6 bases and J by 3 bases, with 20 bases between them. The CDR3 extends over 16 amino acids. Here the CDR3 reads CASRPQGPDGYTEAFF. The DNA for the CDR3 is TGTGCCAGCAGACCTCAGGGGCCGGACGGGTACACTGAAGCTTTCTTT.

The V call is TRBV2, the J call TRBJ1-6, with unresolved D. From germline, CDR1 is SNHLY and CDR2 FYNNEI. V was cut by 8 bases and J by 10 bases, with 15 bases left in between. The CDR3 loop spans 13 amino acids. The CDR3 DNA sequence: TGTGCCAGCCTTAGCGACCTCCGGTCACCCCTCCACTTT. Translated: CASLSDLRSPLHF. Supplemented by reference TRBV2 and TRBJ1-6, the full variable domain reads EPEVTQTPSHQVTQMGQEVILRCVPISNHLYFYWYRQILGQKVEFLVSFYNNEISEKSEIFDDQFSVERPDGSNFTLKIRSTKLEDSAMYFCASLSDLRSPLHFGNGTRLTVT.

This clonotype was seen a handful of times. The rearrangement links TRBV4-1 to TRBJ2-5; D is tentatively TRBD1 or TRBD2 (5 bases each). The CDR3 runs 15 residues. The germline gives CDR1 MGHRA, CDR2 YSYEKL. Trimming pared 1 base from V and 4 bases from J, leaving 13 bases between. CDR3 region: CASSQGGTTRETQYF. For the CDR3, the DNA is TGCGCCAGCAGCCAAGGGGGGACCACGAGAGAGACCCAGTACTTC.

This clonotype was detected ten times or more. V is TRBV7-2 and J is TRBJ1-2, with 8 nucleotides matching TRBD1. The CDR3 contains 13 residues. Germline-derived CDR1 and CDR2 are SGHTA and FQGNSA. Germline trimming cut 2 bases from V and 8 bases from J; bases unmatched to any gene: 4. The CDR3 DNA follows: TGTGCCAGCAGCTTAAGGGACAGGACCGGCTACACCTTC. Translating it yields CASSLRDRTGYTF. The full variable domain, with the rest looked up from reference TRBV7-2 and TRBJ1-2, is GAGVSQSPSNKVTEKGKDVELRCDPISGHTALYWYRQSLGQGLEFLIYFQGNSAPDKSGLPSDRFSAERTGGSVSTLTIQRTQQEDSAVYLCASSLRDRTGYTFGSGTRLTVV.

The chain carries TRBV12-3 or TRBV12-4 and TRBJ2-7; possibly TRBD1 or TRBD2 for D (5 bases each). There are 15 residues in the CDR3. Trimming pared 5 bases from V and 3 bases from J, leaving 17 bases between. CDR3 sequence reads: CASSRPRQTIYEQYF. CDR3 DNA: TGTGCCAGCAGTAGACCCCGACAGACTATCTACGAGCAGTACTTC.

This chain uses TRBV19 with TRBJ2-7; 7 bases fit TRBD1. Germline CDR1 and CDR2: LNHDA and SQIVND (reference sequence). The CDR3 is 13 amino acids. The trim removed 7 bases at V and 3 bases at J, leaving 6 bases unmatched. The CDR3 coding sequence is TGTGCCAGTACGCGGACAGGCGACTACGAGCAGTACTTC. Encoded protein: CASTRTGDYEQYF. Supplemented by reference TRBV19 and TRBJ2-7, the full variable domain reads DGGITQSPKYLFRKEGQNVTLSCEQNLNHDAMYWYRQDPGQGLRLIYYSQIVNDFQKGDIAEGYSVSREKKESFPLTVTSAQKNPTAFYLCASTRTGDYEQYFGPGTRLTVT.

This clonotype was recorded a few times. The gene calls are TRBV2 and TRBJ2-3; 10 bases match TRBD1. Germline loops: CDR1 SNHLY, CDR2 FYNNEI. The J segment lost 2 bases and the V segment lost 6 bases, leaving 8 bases of the junction unmatched. This CDR3 is 16 amino acids long. CDR3 coding DNA: TGTGCCAGCAGGGATATGGACAGGGGGTACACAGATACGCAGTATTTT. Protein product: CASRDMDRGYTDTQYF.

In DNA, the CDR3 is TGTACCAGCAGCTACGACGGGGCGGTAGGGAACACTGAAGCTTTCTTT. It codes for CTSSYDGAVGNTEAFF. The gene calls are TRBV7-2 and TRBJ1-1; D perhaps matches TRBD1 (5 bases). In germline, CDR1 is SGHTA, CDR2 FQGNSA. The CDR3 spans 16 residues. Trimming cost V 4 bases and J 1 base, with 16 bases left between them.

CDR3 coding DNA: TGTGCCAGCAGCTTAGCGCCCCAGGGACTAAAATCACCCCTCCACTTT. Translating gives CASSLAPQGLKSPLHF. V usage is TRBV7-8 and J usage is TRBJ1-6, with a possible D match to TRBD1 (5 bases). The CDR3 sequence is 16 residues long. Germline V gives CDR1 SGHVS, CDR2 FQNEAQ. V was pared by 0 bases and J by 10 bases, with 16 bases between.

This clonotype turned up a few times. The chain uses TRBV7-6 and TRBJ2-2; 7 positions match TRBD2. From germline, CDR1 is SGHVS and CDR2 FNYEAQ. V trimming: 4 bases; J trimming: 6 bases; junction bases outside the gene matches: 8. CDR3 length: 15 amino acids. CDR3 DNA: TGTGCCAGCAGCTCAGGACTAGAATCCCCCGGGGAGCTGTTTTTT. Protein sequence: CASSSGLESPGELFF.

The rearrangement uses TRBV5-4 and TRBJ1-2; D unresolved. The CDR3 length is 14 residues. Between the trimmed V and J ends, which lost 0 bases and 5 bases, there was a span of 11 bases. Germline V gives CDR1 SGHNT, CDR2 YYREEE (reference sequence). The CDR3 loop reads CASSLDRAFYGYTF. The DNA of the CDR3 is TGTGCCAGCAGCTTGGACCGGGCATTTTATGGCTACACCTTC.

This clonotype appeared a few times. The rearrangement joins TRBV7-9 to TRBJ1-3, with D hard to call. Germline CDR1 and CDR2: SEHNR and FQNEAQ (reference sequence). The V and J ends lost 2 bases and 0 bases respectively, with 8 bases between them. The CDR3 covers 15 residues. DNA of the CDR3: TGTGCCAGCAGCTTAAACAGCCTCTCTGGAAACACCATATATTTT. Its translation is CASSLNSLSGNTIYF.

This clonotype came up a few times. In DNA, the CDR3 is TGTGCCAGCAGCTTAAAGGTGGGGTATGGCTACACCTTC. Its translation: CASSLKVGYGYTF. The chain couples TRBV7-4 to TRBJ1-2; D not resolved. Deletions cut 2 bases from V and 5 bases from J, with 9 bases between. Germline V gene sequence: CDR1 SGHVT, CDR2 SQSDAQ. The CDR3 runs to 13 residues.

This clonotype was seen only a few times. The gene calls are TRBV4-1 and TRBJ2-3, with D possibly called TRBD1 or TRBD2 (5 bases each). The CDR3 is 15 amino acids. Germline CDR1 and CDR2: MGHRA and YSYEKL. Trimming shortened V by 4 bases and J by 1 base, and 12 bases separated the two germline ends. This CDR3 is CASSPSGHGTDTQYF. The CDR3 bases are TGCGCCAGCAGCCCTTCGGGGCACGGCACAGATACGCAGTATTTT.

The chain has TRBV20-1 and TRBJ2-5; possibly TRBD2 for D (6 bases). V lost 4 bases, J lost 2 bases, and 17 bases lay in between. Germline V CDR1 and CDR2: DFQATT, SNEGSKA (reference sequence). This CDR3 is built from 15 residues. CDR3 nucleotides: TGCAGTGCTACTAAACCGCCGGGAGTACAAGAGACCCAGTACTTC. Translation gives CSATKPPGVQETQYF.

The chain joins TRBV2 to TRBJ2-2; D uncertain. CDR3 length: 13 amino acids. Germline V gives CDR1 SNHLY, CDR2 FYNNEI. V was cut by 6 bases and J by 1 base, with 6 bases left in between. The CDR3 region is CASSIENTGELFF. The CDR3 nucleotides read TGTGCCAGCAGCATCGAGAACACCGGGGAGCTGTTTTTT.

This clonotype was counted at least ten times. The chain is built from TRBV7-2 and TRBJ2-1; D is perhaps TRBD2 (6 bases). The CDR3 has 14 amino acids. V was clipped by 2 bases and J by 16 bases, with 21 bases between them. Germline CDR1 SGHTA, CDR2 FQGNSA. This chain's CDR3 is CASSLRASGGDPFF. The DNA for the CDR3 is TGTGCCAGCAGCTTAAGGGCCTCCGGCGGGGATCCTTTCTTC.

In this sample, this clonotype turned up a few times. This chain connects TRBV7-9 to TRBJ2-2; D is ambiguous. This CDR3 region has 16 residues. Germline CDR1 reads SEHNR; CDR2 reads FQNEAQ (reference sequence). The germline V and J ends were trimmed by 8 bases and 1 base, with 17 bases remaining between them. The CDR3, as DNA: TGTGCCAGCTCCCAGGCCGCCTTAGAGAACACCGGGGAGCTGTTTTTT. This gives the protein CASSQAALENTGELFF.

The V and J genes are TRBV7-8 and TRBJ2-2; 7 nucleotides agree with TRBD1. V lost 5 bases, J lost 7 bases, and 10 bases stayed unmatched. Germline V gene lookup returns CDR1 SGHVS and CDR2 FQNEAQ. This CDR3 region has 15 residues. CDR3 DNA: TGTGCCAGCAGCCCGACAGGGACAAAGAGCGGGGAGCTGTTTTTT. Its protein product is CASSPTGTKSGELFF.

The chain couples TRBV20-1 to TRBJ2-1; D remains unclear. The CDR3 runs 11 residues. In germline, CDR1 is DFQATT, CDR2 SNEGSKA (reference sequence). Trimming stripped 3 bases from V and 5 bases from J, with 5 bases between. CDR3 nucleotides: TGCAGTGCTAGTGAGCACAATGAGCAGTTCTTC. It encodes CSASEHNEQFF.

This chain uses TRBV7-9 with TRBJ1-1; D unclear. V dropped 5 bases and J dropped 0 bases, with 13 bases sitting between them. The CDR3 runs 15 residues. Germline V gene lookup returns CDR1 SEHNR and CDR2 FQNEAQ (reference sequence). The DNA of the CDR3 is TGTGCCAGCAGCCCGGGAGGACTGATGAACACTGAAGCTTTCTTT. Encoded protein: CASSPGGLMNTEAFF.

The rearrangement uses TRBV18 and TRBJ1-1, with unresolved D. Trimming removed 6 bases from V and 7 bases from J, with 21 bases in between. Per the germline V gene, CDR1 is KGHSH and CDR2 is LQKENI. The CDR3 is 15 residues long. The CDR3 spells CASSPGAGAAGEAFF. In nucleotides, the CDR3 is TGTGCCAGCTCCCCAGGCGCAGGTGCAGCTGGTGAAGCTTTCTTT.

The chain combines TRBV18 with TRBJ1-4, with a possible D match to TRBD1 (6 bases). The CDR3 extends over 15 amino acids. CDR1 is KGHSH and CDR2 is LQKENI in the germline V gene. Trimming took off 6 bases at V and 4 bases at J, with 15 bases between the two ends. CDR3 bases: TGTGCCAGCTCCCATCCGACAGGATATAATGAAAAACTGTTTTTT. Its translation: CASSHPTGYNEKLFF. Together with reference TRBV18 and TRBJ1-4, the CDR3 gives the full variable domain: NAGVMQNPRHLVRRRGQEARLRCSPMKGHSHVYWYRQLPEEGLKFMVYLQKENIIDESGMPKERFSAEFPKEGPSILRIQQVVRGDSAAYFCASSHPTGYNEKLFFGSGTQLSVL.